This T cell receptor beta chain was recovered during a study of CD8+CD57+ T cells in acquired aplastic anemia. Overall study results and limits: In common between the patients and the controls were approximately 30 CD8+ CDR3 sequences.

The CDR3 has 16 residues. The germline V gene encodes CDR1 SGHTA and CDR2 FQGTGA. Points on this clonotype: Its antigen remains unknown. One junction end does not reproduce the germline sequence, and a read error may be involved.

TCR beta VDJ and CDR3 profiling used genomic DNA as template. TCRdb re-called the reads with MiXCR, one entry per CDR3 protein. The data contain some 290,000 distinct CDR3 sequences, approximately 56% of them seen just once; the ten biggest clones take up 6.5% to 10%. Sequencing was done on a sample of sorted CD4+, CD8+, or CD8+CD57+ T cells (not recorded which) from PBMCs. This clonotype was sampled from a human donor with severe aplastic anemia or a healthy control (not recorded which). The chain uses TRBV7-3 and TRBJ2-5; D is ambiguous. DNA for the CDR3: TGTGCCAGCAGCCCAATGTCATTTAGGGCAGGAGATACGCAGTATTTC. Translated: CASSPMSFRAGDTQYF.